A selection of T cell receptor beta chains follows, all from one sample in a study of glioma-infiltrating T cells. MiXCR was run by TCRdb on the multiplex PCR reads, yielding one entry per CDR3 protein. The profile shows approximately 120,000 distinct CDR3 sequences, about 25% of them singletons. Specimen: glioma tissue, nonneoplastic brain tissue, or PBMCs (not recorded which). These receptors were obtained from a human donor with low-grade glioma or glioblastoma, undergoing nonglioma brain surgery, or in good health (not recorded which). The CDR3 runs from the conserved cysteine through the conserved F or W. D genes are given only for firm matches. Only some rows state a clone size, as once, few, many or a class for expanded clones.

j_gene | d_gene | v_gene | abundance | CDR3aa | CDR3nt
TRBJ1-1 | . | TRBV5-1 | . | CASSLAPGPGPEAFF | TGCGCCAGCAGCTTGGCTCCGGGCCCCGGTCCTGAAGCTTTCTTT
TRBJ1-1 | . | TRBV19 | . | CASSIEKGSVSTEAFF | TGTGCCAGTAGTATAGAAAAGGGCAGCGTAAGCACTGAAGCTTTCTTT
TRBJ2-7 | TRBD1 | TRBV20-1 | many | CSLPDRGLTGEQYF | TGCAGTCTTCCGGACAGGGGTCTCACCGGGGAGCAGTACTTC
TRBJ1-1 | . | TRBV18 | many | CASSPRQGAVRNTEAFF | TGTGCCAGCTCGCCCCGGCAGGGAGCTGTTAGGAACACTGAAGCTTTCTTT
TRBJ1-2 | . | TRBV10-3 | . | CAISGIQRLYGYTF | TGTGCCATCAGTGGAATACAGCGTCTCTATGGCTACACCTTC
TRBJ2-2 | TRBD2 | TRBV2 | many | CASSLTSSNTGELFF | TGTGCCAGCAGCCTGACTAGCTCGAACACCGGGGAGCTGTTTTTT
TRBJ1-5 | TRBD1 | TRBV19 | many | CASSMSRDRGLGQPQHF | TGTGCCAGTAGTATGTCCCGGGACAGGGGGCTCGGTCAGCCCCAGCATTTT
TRBJ1-5 | . | TRBV20-1 | many | CSARDRSERHF | TGCAGTGCTAGAGATCGGTCAGAACGGCATTTT
TRBJ2-7 | . | TRBV27 | many | CASSIRDLSSYEQYF | TGTGCCAGCAGTATCCGGGACTTGAGCTCCTACGAGCAGTACTTC
TRBJ2-5 | . | TRBV7-2 | many | CASSLQITQETQYF | TGTGCCAGCAGCCTGCAGATCACTCAAGAGACCCAGTACTTC
TRBJ2-4 | TRBD1 | TRBV29-1 | few | CSGGQGGIQYF | TGCAGCGGGGGACAGGGTGGCATTCAGTACTTC
TRBJ2-7 | . | TRBV7-2 | many | CASSLRGGGDEQYF | TGTGCCAGCAGCTTGCGAGGAGGCGGGGACGAGCAGTACTTC
TRBJ2-5 | . | TRBV6-5 | . | CASSYRTLPQETQYF | TGCGCCAGCAGTTACAGGACCCTACCCCAAGAGACCCAGTACTTC
TRBJ1-6 | . | TRBV7-3 | . | CASSRGSNSPLHF | TGTGCCAGCAGTAGGGGCTCTAATTCACCCCTCCACTTT
TRBJ2-5 | TRBD2 | TRBV2 | many | CASSEARLAGAQETQYF | TGTGCCAGCAGTGAAGCACGACTAGCGGGGGCTCAAGAGACCCAGTACTTC
TRBJ2-7 | TRBD2 | TRBV4-3 | many | CASSQDLRGGTYEQYF | TGCGCCAGCAGCCAAGATCTGCGGGGGGGCACCTACGAGCAGTACTTC
TRBJ2-2 | . | TRBV6-2/TRBV6-3 | many | CASSYRTFDTGELFF | TGTGCCAGCAGTTACAGGACGTTCGACACCGGGGAGCTGTTTTTT
TRBJ1-5 | . | TRBV20-1 | many | CSARDFEGPFNQPQHF | TGCAGTGCTAGAGATTTCGAGGGACCGTTTAATCAGCCCCAGCATTTT
TRBJ2-1 | TRBD2 | TRBV10-3 | few | CAISESVAGLDNEQFF | TGTGCCATCAGTGAGTCAGTAGCGGGTCTCGACAATGAGCAGTTCTTC
TRBJ2-5 | TRBD2 | TRBV6-5 | many | CASSYLTSGSYSQETQYF | TGTGCCAGCAGTTACTTGACTAGCGGGAGCTATAGCCAGGAGACCCAGTACTTC
TRBJ2-3 | . | TRBV9 | . | CASSVVAPTDTQYF | TGTGCCAGCAGCGTAGTGGCCCCCACAGATACGCAGTATTTT
TRBJ2-2 | . | TRBV28 | many | CASSKIGARKTGELFF | TGTGCCAGCAGTAAGATTGGGGCGCGGAAGACCGGGGAGCTGTTTTTT
TRBJ1-3 | . | TRBV28 | many | CASSLSSVDSEYF | TGTGCCAGCAGTTTATCGTCTGTAGACAGTGAATATTTT
TRBJ1-3 | . | TRBV5-5 | many | CASSLGRISGNTIYF | TGTGCCAGCAGCTTGGGACGGATCTCTGGAAACACCATATATTTT
TRBJ1-1 | . | TRBV6-1 | . | CASSPGDATEAFF | TGTGCCAGCAGTCCCGGGGATGCCACTGAAGCTTTCTTT
TRBJ2-5 | . | TRBV18 | many | CASSPQLSYQETQYF | TGTGCCAGCTCACCCCAGCTTTCGTACCAAGAGACCCAGTACTTC
TRBJ1-2 | . | TRBV6-1 | many | CASSYRGGRSYGYTF | TGTGCCAGCAGTTACCGGGGGGGGCGCAGCTATGGCTACACCTTC
TRBJ1-2 | . | TRBV18 | . | CASSPRTEINYGYTF | TGTGCCAGCTCACCGAGGACAGAAATTAACTATGGCTACACCTTC
TRBJ2-1 | . | TRBV4-1 | many | CASSPQGKSAGNEQFF | TGCGCCAGCAGCCCCCAGGGCAAGTCCGCAGGGAATGAGCAGTTCTTC
TRBJ2-7 | TRBD2 | TRBV6-2/TRBV6-3 | medium-sized | CASSLLAGAYEQYF | TGTGCCAGCAGTCTTCTCGCGGGGGCCTACGAGCAGTACTTC
TRBJ2-1 | . | TRBV4-2 | . | CASSQGEGRAYNEQFF | TGTGCCAGCAGCCAAGGGGAAGGGCGGGCCTACAATGAGCAGTTCTTC
TRBJ2-7 | TRBD2 | TRBV29-1 | . | CSVDGEGTSYEQYF | TGCAGCGTTGATGGGGAGGGGACCTCCTACGAGCAGTACTTC
TRBJ1-3 | . | TRBV14 | many | CASSQVPTGSGNTIYF | TGTGCCAGCAGCCAAGTTCCGACGGGCTCTGGAAACACCATATATTTT
TRBJ2-7 | . | TRBV2 | . | CASSSQGFEQYF | TGTGCCAGCAGTTCCCAGGGATTCGAGCAGTACTTC
TRBJ1-1 | . | TRBV3-1 | many | CASSQRGGTEAFF | TGTGCCAGCAGCCAAAGGGGGGGCACTGAAGCTTTCTTT
TRBJ1-2 | TRBD1 | TRBV4-1 | many | CASSQPGQPINGYTF | TGCGCCAGCAGCCAACCGGGACAGCCGATTAATGGCTACACCTTC
TRBJ2-3 | . | TRBV20-1 | many | CSASLATDTQYF | TGCAGTGCTAGTTTGGCCACAGATACGCAGTATTTT
TRBJ2-3 | TRBD2 | TRBV6-4 | many | CASSAGGDTDTQYF | TGTGCCAGCAGTGCCGGGGGGGATACAGATACGCAGTATTTT
TRBJ2-5 | . | TRBV6-2/TRBV6-3 | many | CASSRNRDWQYF | TGTGCCAGCAGCCGGAACCGGGACTGGCAGTACTTC
TRBJ2-6 | . | TRBV19 | few | CATNPGPSLSSGANVLTF | TGTGCCACGAATCCGGGACCCTCTTTAAGCTCTGGGGCCAACGTCCTGACTTTC